This TCR beta chain stems from a study of blood T cell repertoires in COVID-19. Background on the study: The samples span acute and convalescent COVID-19 from the United States, Italy and Spain. The analysed material was cDNA or gDNA that came from T cells, B-cell-depleted T cells, or PBMCs.

Participants came from roughly 23 US areas, aged roughly 18 to 95 years. The V gene end was trimmed by 0 bases and the J gene end by 4 bases; junction bases not matched to a gene: 12. The CDR3 has 18 amino acids. Looked up from germline, CDR1 is SGHAT and CDR2 is FQNNGV. Authors' methods: Amplified reference gene primers provided the basis for estimating nucleated cell counts. Profiling relied on immunoSEQ multiplex PCR, and the TCRdb table lists in-frame clones only, not all of them. The V and J calls and clone size are taken from that table; D and trimming were inferred from the DNA. This table holds 340,000 or so clones, 80% to 90% found once.

The genes are TRBV11-2 and TRBJ2-1; 7 bases map to TRBD1. Sequencing input: PBMCs or T cells enriched from blood (not recorded which). The receptor was isolated from a woman aged 35 to 49 with acute COVID-19. The CDR3 loop is CASSLDRTPQGLYNEQFF. CDR3 DNA sequence: TGTGCCAGCAGCTTAGATCGGACACCACAGGGGCTTTACAATGAGCAGTTCTTC. The complete variable domain, with remaining parts taken from reference TRBV11-2 and TRBJ2-1, reads EAGVAQSPRYKIIEKRQSVAFWCNPISGHATLYWYQQILGQGPKLLIQFQNNGVVDDSQLPKDRFSAERLKGVDSTLKIQPAKLEDSAVYLCASSLDRTPQGLYNEQFFGPGTRLTVL.